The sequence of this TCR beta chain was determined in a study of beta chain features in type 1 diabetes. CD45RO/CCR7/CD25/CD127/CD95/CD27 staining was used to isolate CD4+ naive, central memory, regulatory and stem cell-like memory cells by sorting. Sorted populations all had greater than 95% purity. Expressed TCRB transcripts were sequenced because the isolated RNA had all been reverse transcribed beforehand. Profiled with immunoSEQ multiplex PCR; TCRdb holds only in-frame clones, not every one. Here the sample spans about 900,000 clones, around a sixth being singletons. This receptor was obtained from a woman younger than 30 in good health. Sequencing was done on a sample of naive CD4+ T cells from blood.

The CDR3 loop reads CASSLGGLQRIEQFF. The CDR3, as DNA: TGTGCCAGCAGCTTAGGGGGCCTTCAAAGGATTGAGCAGTTCTTC. V and J are TRBV7-3 and TRBJ2-1, with D tentatively TRBD1 (6 bases). V was clipped by 2 bases and J by 9 bases, with 17 bases between them. CDR1 is SGHTA, CDR2 FQGTGA, per germline. The CDR3 is made up of 15 amino acids.